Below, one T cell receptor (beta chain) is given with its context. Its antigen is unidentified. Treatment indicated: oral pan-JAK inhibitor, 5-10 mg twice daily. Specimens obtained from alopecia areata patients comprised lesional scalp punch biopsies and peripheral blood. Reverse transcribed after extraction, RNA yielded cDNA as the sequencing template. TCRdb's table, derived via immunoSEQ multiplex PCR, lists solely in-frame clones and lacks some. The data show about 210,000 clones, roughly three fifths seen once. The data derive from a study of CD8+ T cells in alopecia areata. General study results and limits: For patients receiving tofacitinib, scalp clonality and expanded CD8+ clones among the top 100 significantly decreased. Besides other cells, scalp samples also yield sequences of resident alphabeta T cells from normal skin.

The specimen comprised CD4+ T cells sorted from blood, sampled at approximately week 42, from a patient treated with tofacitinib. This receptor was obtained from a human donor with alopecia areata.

CDR3 nucleotide sequence: TGCAGCGTTCTGAGCGGGGTCTCCTACAATGAGCAGTTCTTC. Protein: CSVLSGVSYNEQFF. This chain uses TRBV29-1 with TRBJ2-1; the match to TRBD2 covers 7 bases. The germline gives CDR1 SQVTM, CDR2 ANQGSEA. The ends lost 5 bases at V and 0 bases at J; junction bases unmatched: 4. This CDR3 has 14 amino acids.